Following are 26 T cell receptor beta chains from one sample sequenced in a study of tumor-infiltrating lymphocytes in primary liver carcinoma. A constant-region primer served to make TCR beta cDNA from roughly 540 ng total RNA. Three rounds of nested multiplex PCR with slightly modified ARM-PCR produced TCR beta libraries. TRBV1-TRBV30 forward primers paired with a C-beta reverse primer drove the first two PCR rounds, ten to eleven cycles each. TCRdb fed the multiplex PCR reads into MiXCR, producing one record per CDR3 protein. This table has fewer than 250,000 distinct CDR3 sequences, around four fifths appearing once. From 20-30 mg of unsorted bulk tissue, DNA and RNA were co-extracted together. Sequenced: tumor tissue from primary liver carcinoma. All receptors derive from a man aged 40-49 years with primary liver carcinoma and hepatitis B virus infection.

This clonotype was found once. Just one base apart from a much larger clone, this may be a read error. The chain recombines TRBV14 with TRBJ2-3; D ambiguous. Germline CDR1 reads SGHDN; CDR2 reads FVKESK. The CDR3 contains 13 residues. The CDR3 DNA reads as TGTGCCAGCAGCCTAAGCAGGTCAGATGCGCATTATTTT. Translated, it gives CASSLSRSDAHYF.

Details on this clonotype: One end of the junction fails to match germline, which may point to a read error. This chain uses TRBV6-5 with TRBJ2-1; 7 bases map to TRBD2. Germline CDR1 MNHEY, CDR2 SVGAGI. This CDR3 has 13 residues. Here the CDR3 reads CASSVGGRNEKFF. The DNA for the CDR3 is TGTGCCAGCAGTGTGGGGGGGAGGAATGAGAAGTTCTTC.

Regarding this clonotype: The conserved phenylalanine or tryptophan is not found at the CDR3 terminus, so this likely reflects a read error. The DNA is left out, because the CDR3 cannot be placed on it with certainty; the CDR3 is given as TCRdb lists it. The chain is built from TRBV4-2 and TRBJ1-4. 16 amino acids form the CDR3, both terminal residues included. Germline V gene lookup returns CDR1 LGHNA and CDR2 YNFKEQ. The CDR3 loop is CASSQQAAGANEKLSV.

The sample holds one count of this clonotype. Germline and junction disagree at one end, which may indicate a read error. The chain employs TRBV14 and TRBJ2-2; 8 bases are a match to TRBD1. Germline CDR1 reads SGHDN; CDR2 reads FVKESK. The CDR3 spans 12 residues. The CDR3 nucleotides are TGTGCCAACAGCCGGACAGGGTGGGAGCTGTTTTTT. Translating gives CANSRTGWELFF. Variable domain in full (rest from reference TRBV14 and TRBJ2-2): EAGVTQFPSHSVIEKGQTVTLRCDPISGHDNLYWYRRVMGKEIKFLLHFVKESKQDESGMPNNRFLAERTGGTYSTLKVQPAELEDSGVYFCANSRTGWELFFGEGSRLTVL.

In the case of this clonotype: This may arise from a read error, as a much more abundant clone is one base away. The chain couples TRBV11-2 to TRBJ2-5; 9 bases agree with TRBD1. The CDR3 loop spans 15 amino acids. Germline CDR1 reads SGHAT; CDR2 reads FQNNGV. The CDR3 spells CASNLNRGLVETQYF. For the CDR3, the DNA is TGTGCCAGCAACTTAAACAGGGGGCTTGTGGAGACCCAGTACTTC.

J is TRBJ2-1 and V is TRBV5-1; no firm D call. Germline V gene data show CDR1 as SGHRS and CDR2 as YFSETQ. Trimming cost V 0 bases and J 13 bases, with 17 bases left between them. The CDR3 is 14 amino acids. The CDR3 nucleotides read TGCGCCAGCAGCTTGGAACTCCAACCCAAAGATCAGTTCTTC. It codes for CASSLELQPKDQFF.

About this clonotype: This may come from a read error, since a much larger clone is one base off. The V and J genes are TRBV30 and TRBJ2-1, with 7 bases that match TRBD1. Germline lookup yields CDR1 GTSNPN and CDR2 SVGIG (reference sequence). J was trimmed by 11 bases and V by 4 bases; bases with no gene match: 11. This CDR3 contains 13 residues. CDR3 nucleotide sequence: TGTGCCTGGATTGGCAGGGGGAGTAATAAGCAGTTCTTC. This codes for CAWIGRGSNKQFF.

Concerning this clonotype itself: Likely a read error: the CDR3 ends without its conserved phenylalanine or tryptophan. The chain recombines TRBV29-1 with TRBJ2-6; D gene ambiguous. CDR3 length: 12 amino acids. The germline V gene encodes CDR1 SQVTM and CDR2 ANQGSEA. The CDR3 loop reads CSVVFGTNVLTL. CDR3 nucleotides: TGCAGCGTTGTTTTTGGGACCAACGTCCTGACTCTC.

With respect to this clonotype: One junction end disagrees with the germline gene, perhaps due to a read error. The V call is TRBV29-1, the J call TRBJ2-6; a possible D gene is TRBD2 (6 bases). CDR3 length equals 15 residues. Looked up from germline, CDR1 is SQVTM and CDR2 is ANQGSEA. This CDR3 is CSVKLGGSGANVLTF. As DNA, the CDR3 is TGTAGCGTTAAACTGGGGGGATCTGGCGCCAACGTCCTGACTTTC.

Details on this clonotype: One end of the junction is discordant with germline, which a read error may explain. The CDR3 sequence is CAGSLGGTAAYEQYF. The CDR3, as DNA: TGCGCCGGCAGCCTCGGAGGGACAGCAGCTTACGAGCAGTACTTC. The J gene is TRBJ2-7, the V gene TRBV4-3; D may be TRBD1 (7 bases). The CDR3 is 15 amino acids. Germline values: CDR1 LGHNA, CDR2 YSLEER.

On this clonotype itself: At one of its ends the junction is not consistent with the germline gene, which may arise from a read error. The gene calls are TRBV10-2 and TRBJ2-5, with 8 nucleotides matching TRBD2. The CDR3 consists of 16 residues. Germline values: CDR1 WSHSY, CDR2 SAAADI. Here the CDR3 DNA reads TGCGCCGGCAGTGAGGATGAAGCGGGAGACTGGGAGACCCAGCACTTC. Translating it yields CAGSEDEAGDWETQHF.

A word on this clonotype: An end of the junction does not agree with germline; a read error may underlie this. The chain employs TRBV6-5 and TRBJ2-5, with D unclear. The CDR3 sequence is 15 residues long. Looked up from germline, CDR1 is MNHEY and CDR2 is SVGAGI. The CDR3 region is CAKRARRPLQETQYF. Here the CDR3 DNA reads TGTGCCAAACGCGCGAGACGTCCGCTCCAAGAGACGCAGTACTTC.

Details on this clonotype: The germline gene is not matched at one end of the junction; a read error may be the cause. The CDR3 bases are TGTAGCGTGGGGACCACCGGGAGGCCAGATACGCAGTATTTT. It codes for CSVGTTGRPDTQYF. This sequence joins TRBV29-1 and TRBJ2-3, with 7 bases lining up with TRBD2. Germline V gene data show CDR1 as SQVTM and CDR2 as ANQGSEA. The CDR3 has 14 amino acids.

A remark on this clonotype: Likely a read error: the CDR3 ends without its conserved phenylalanine or tryptophan. The rearrangement links TRBV5-1 to TRBJ2-1; 10 positions agree with TRBD2. The CDR3 is 14 residues long. The V gene's germline CDR1 is SGHRS and CDR2 YFSETQ. CDR3: CVSTLAGGYNEQFV. In DNA, the CDR3 is TGCGTCAGCACGTTAGCGGGAGGTTACAATGAGCAGTTCGTC.

This clonotype has just one count. The chain couples TRBV5-6 to TRBJ1-5, with D tentatively TRBD1 (6 bases). The CDR3 sequence is 15 residues long. CDR1 is SGHDT, CDR2 YYEEEE, per germline. The V end was cut by 6 bases, the J end by 6 bases, with 19 bases between. The CDR3 loop reads CASIILGRGVQPQHF. Here the CDR3 DNA reads TGTGCCAGCATCATCTTGGGCAGGGGCGTTCAGCCCCAGCATTTT.

This clonotype showed up just once. Mismatch with germline at one junction end may stem from a read error. This chain connects TRBV5-4 to TRBJ2-1; no firm D call. Germline assignment: CDR1 SGHNT and CDR2 YYREEE (reference sequence). This CDR3 has 15 amino acids. The CDR3 nucleotides are TGTGCCAACAGCCCTTCCAGGATTCACTTCAATGAGCAGTTCTTC. It translates to CANSPSRIHFNEQFF. The entire variable domain, with the rest obtained from reference TRBV5-4 and TRBJ2-1, is as follows: ETGVTQSPTHLIKTRGQQVTLRCSSQSGHNTVSWYQQALGQGPQFIFQYYREEENGRGNFPPRFSGLQFPNYSSELNVNALELDDSALYLCANSPSRIHFNEQFFGPGTRLTVL.

About this clonotype: Germline and junction disagree at one end, which may indicate a read error. J is TRBJ2-7 and V is TRBV10-1; D is unclear. CDR1 WNHNN and CDR2 SYGVQD come from the germline V gene (reference sequence). This CDR3 spans 14 amino acids. The CDR3 here is CASSPVGMIYEQYF. The CDR3, as DNA: TGCGCCAGCAGTCCCGTGGGAATGATCTACGAACAGTACTTC.

This clonotype was counted a few times. A clone one base away is much larger, so this may be a read error. J is TRBJ2-7 and V is TRBV24-1, with D perhaps assigned TRBD1 or TRBD2 (5 bases each). Germline V gives CDR1 KGHDR, CDR2 SFDVKD. This CDR3 has 11 amino acids. The CDR3 is CAASDGGEQYF. The CDR3 DNA reads TGTGCCGCCAGTGATGGGGGCGAGCAGTACTTC.

About this clonotype itself: This could be a read error, since a much larger clone is one nucleotide away. The chain links TRBV28 to TRBJ2-1; TRBD2 aligns across 7 bases. CDR1 and CDR2 from the germline V gene are MDHEN and SYDVKM. There are 14 residues in the CDR3. V lost 6 bases to trimming and J lost 11 bases; unmatched junction nucleotides: 13. CDR3 bases: TGTGCCAGCAGCATTGGGGGGGTTGGGAATAAGCAGTTCTTC. It translates to CASSIGGVGNKQFF.

The chain carries TRBV11-2 and TRBJ2-7; 9 nucleotides agree with TRBD2. The CDR3 is 17 amino acids. After removal of 6 bases from V and 1 base from J, the junction contained 13 bases not matched to a gene. Germline values: CDR1 SGHAT, CDR2 FQNNGV. This chain's CDR3 is CASRQALAGGSSYEQYF. The CDR3 nucleotides read TGTGCCAGCAGACAAGCACTTGCGGGAGGGTCGTCCTACGAGCAGTACTTC.

The chain carries TRBV11-2 and TRBJ2-7; 9 bases match TRBD1. The CDR3 extends over 15 amino acids. The germline V gene has CDR1 SGHAT and CDR2 FQNNGV. The CDR3 here is CARSLQWTGENEQYV. CDR3 in DNA: TGTGCCAGGAGCTTACAATGGACAGGGGAAAACGAGCAGTACGTC.

This chain connects TRBV5-1 to TRBJ2-5; no reliable D call. Germline V gene lookup returns CDR1 SGHRS and CDR2 YFSETQ. This CDR3 contains 11 residues. V was cut by 6 bases and J by 10 bases, with 13 bases left in between. CDR3: CASNFDKIQYF. CDR3 DNA: TGCGCCAGCAACTTCGACAAGATCCAGTACTTC.

The sample holds one count of this clonotype. This CDR3 fails to terminate in the conserved phenylalanine or tryptophan, so it likely reflects a read error. The V and J genes are TRBV6-1 and TRBJ1-2; D is possibly TRBD1 (5 bases). The CDR3 is 13 residues long. Germline V lookup: CDR1 MNHNS, CDR2 SASEGT. CDR3 protein: CTSSEDGGYGYTL. The DNA for the CDR3 is TGTACCAGCAGTGAAGATGGGGGATATGGCTACACCCTC.

Regarding this clonotype: Given a much more abundant clone one base away, this may be a read error. The rearrangement links TRBV5-1 to TRBJ2-2; maybe TRBD1 (6 bases). The CDR3 loop spans 13 amino acids. Trimming left V 9 bases short and J 1 base short, with 10 bases between. Germline CDR1 and CDR2: SGHRS and YFSETQ. The CDR3 spells CATRGRNTGELFF. Here the CDR3 DNA reads TGCGCCACCAGGGGACGGAACACCGGGGAGCTGTTTTTT.

The gene calls are TRBV6-1 and TRBJ2-1; no reliable D call. CDR1 is MNHNS and CDR2 is SASEGT in the germline V gene. The CDR3 is 16 residues long. Trimming pared 7 bases from V and 3 bases from J, leaving 19 bases between. The CDR3 reads CASTPYLNRSYNEQFF. The CDR3 bases are TGTGCCAGCACCCCTTATCTTAACAGAAGCTACAATGAGCAGTTCTTC.

Remarks on this clonotype: No conserved phenylalanine or tryptophan is present at the end of the CDR3, so a read error is the likely explanation. It is unclear where the CDR3 begins or ends on the DNA, so no DNA is shown, and the CDR3 is as TCRdb lists it. The genes are TRBV6-6 and TRBJ1-1; TRBD1 is taken as the D call from the table, unchecked against the DNA. Both ends counted, the CDR3 spans 12 residues. Germline V gene sequence: CDR1 MNHNY, CDR2 SVGAGI (reference sequence). CDR3: CASSQTDTEAFL.